This T cell receptor beta chain was profiled in a study of blood T cell repertoires in COVID-19. Turning to the study itself: Material from acute and convalescent COVID-19 was sourced from the United States, Italy and Spain. Sample material is recorded as cDNA or gDNA derived from T cells, B-cell-depleted T cells, or PBMCs.

Original data processing: Amplification with reference gene primers provided the estimates of nucleated cell counts. Only in-frame clones appear in the TCRdb table, and some are missing; sequencing was by immunoSEQ multiplex PCR. V and J calls plus clone size are reproduced from that table; the DNA served to infer D and trimming. Of approximately 350,000 clones listed, over 80% were seen once; the top ten hold about 6%. V dropped 5 bases and J dropped 4; count of bases not matched to a gene: 7. The V gene's germline CDR1 is GTSNPN and CDR2 SVGIG (reference sequence). CDR3 length: 14 residues. The chain is built from TRBV30 and TRBJ2-7; 11 nucleotides align to TRBD1. The sequenced sample was peripheral blood. The source is a woman aged 45 to 65 with COVID-19, enrolled during active disease. This chain's CDR3 is CAWPPGQGVYEQYF. CDR3 DNA sequence: TGTGCCTGGCCACCGGGACAGGGGGTTTACGAGCAGTACTTC.